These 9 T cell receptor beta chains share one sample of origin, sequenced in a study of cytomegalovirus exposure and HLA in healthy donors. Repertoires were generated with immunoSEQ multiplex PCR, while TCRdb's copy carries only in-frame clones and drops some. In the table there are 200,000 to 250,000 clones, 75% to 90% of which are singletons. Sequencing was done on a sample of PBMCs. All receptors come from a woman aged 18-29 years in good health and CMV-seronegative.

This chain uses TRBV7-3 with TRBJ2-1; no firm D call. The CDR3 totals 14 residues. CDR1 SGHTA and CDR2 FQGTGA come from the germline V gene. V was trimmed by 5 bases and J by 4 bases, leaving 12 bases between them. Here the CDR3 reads CASSPRVGYNEQFF. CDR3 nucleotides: TGTGCCAGCAGCCCACGCGTCGGGTACAATGAGCAGTTCTTC.

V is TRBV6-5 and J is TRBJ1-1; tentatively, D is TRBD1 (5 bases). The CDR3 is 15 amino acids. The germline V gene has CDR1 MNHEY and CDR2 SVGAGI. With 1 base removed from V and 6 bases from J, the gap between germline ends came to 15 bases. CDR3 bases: TGTGCCAGCAGTTACTGGGGGACGCCCGAGGCTGAAGCTTTCTTT. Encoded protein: CASSYWGTPEAEAFF.

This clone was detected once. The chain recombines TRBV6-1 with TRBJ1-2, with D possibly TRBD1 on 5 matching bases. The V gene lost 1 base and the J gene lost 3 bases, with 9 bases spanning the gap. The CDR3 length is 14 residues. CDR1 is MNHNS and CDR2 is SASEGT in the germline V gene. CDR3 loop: CASSEGDGDYGYTF. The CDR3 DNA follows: TGTGCCAGCAGTGAAGGGGACGGAGACTATGGCTACACCTTC.

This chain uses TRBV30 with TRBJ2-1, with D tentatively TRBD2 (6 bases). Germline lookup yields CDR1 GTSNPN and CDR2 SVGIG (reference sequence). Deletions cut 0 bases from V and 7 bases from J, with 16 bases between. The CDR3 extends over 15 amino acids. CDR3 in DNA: TGTGCCTGGAGTGTATCTTGGAGGGGTTGGAATGAGCAGTTCTTC. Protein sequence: CAWSVSWRGWNEQFF.

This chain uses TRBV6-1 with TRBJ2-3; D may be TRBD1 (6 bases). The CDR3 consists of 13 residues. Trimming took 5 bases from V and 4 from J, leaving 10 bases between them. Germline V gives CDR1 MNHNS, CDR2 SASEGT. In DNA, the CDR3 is TGTGCCAGCAGTTTACAGGGTTCAGATACGCAGTATTTT. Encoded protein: CASSLQGSDTQYF.

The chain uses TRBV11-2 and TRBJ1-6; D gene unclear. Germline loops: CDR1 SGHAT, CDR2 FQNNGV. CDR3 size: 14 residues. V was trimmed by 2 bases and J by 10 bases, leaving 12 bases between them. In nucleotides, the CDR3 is TGTGCCAGCAGCTTAAGAGGATACGGCTCACCCCTCCACTTT. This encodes CASSLRGYGSPLHF.

The CDR3 reads CASSISGTENTEAFF. CDR3 in DNA: TGTGCCAGCAGCATCAGCGGGACAGAAAACACTGAAGCTTTCTTT. The rearrangement uses TRBV7-3 and TRBJ1-1, with 7 bases matching TRBD1. Germline V lookup: CDR1 SGHTA, CDR2 FQGTGA. This CDR3 is built from 15 residues. V lost 5 bases to trimming and J lost 2 bases; unmatched junction nucleotides: 8.

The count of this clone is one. CDR3 in DNA: TGCGCCAGCAGCTACGGGACTAGCGAATACAATGAGCAGTTCTTC. Translated: CASSYGTSEYNEQFF. The chain links TRBV5-1 to TRBJ2-1; 10 nucleotides match TRBD2. Trimming took 3 bases from V and 4 from J; bases not matched to a gene: 4. The length of the CDR3 is 15 residues. Germline V gives CDR1 SGHRS, CDR2 YFSETQ.

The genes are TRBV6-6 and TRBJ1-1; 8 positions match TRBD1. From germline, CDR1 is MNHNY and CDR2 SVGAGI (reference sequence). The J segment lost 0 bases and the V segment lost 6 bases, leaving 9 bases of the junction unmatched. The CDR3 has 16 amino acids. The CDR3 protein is CASRARQGTMNTEAFF. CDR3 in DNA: TGTGCCAGCAGAGCCCGACAGGGGACCATGAACACTGAAGCTTTCTTT.